This T cell receptor (beta chain) is from a study of PD-1 blockade in classical Hodgkin lymphoma. Whole-study results and caveats: A reduction in baseline TCR diversity was reportedly seen in newly diagnosed patients relative to healthy donors. Those achieving complete response showed baseline diversity like newly diagnosed patients.

Profiled with immunoSEQ multiplex PCR; TCRdb holds only in-frame clones, not every one. This table holds about 33,000 clones, less than 75% found once. Details on this clone: Its antigen remains unknown.

The CDR3 runs to 14 residues. With 5 bases removed from V and 5 bases from J, the gap between germline ends came to 16 bases. Germline V lookup: CDR1 SGDLS, CDR2 YYNGEE. Time point in this sample: cycle 4 day 1 (C4D1), after 6 weeks of nivolumab. Every patient experienced relapse after autologous stem cell transplantation, and brentuximab vedotin exposure varied. The sample in question was peripheral blood mononuclear cells (PBMCs), obtained before the fourth cycle of nivolumab. This receptor was taken from a human donor with classical Hodgkin lymphoma. The genes are TRBV9 and TRBJ1-1; a weak D match, TRBD1 (6 bases). The CDR3 protein is CASSHGGGRTEAFF. CDR3 DNA: TGTGCCAGCAGTCATGGCGGGGGGCGGACTGAAGCTTTCTTT.